A selection of T cell receptor beta chains follows, all from one sample in a study of cytomegalovirus exposure and HLA in healthy donors. The repertoire was sequenced with immunoSEQ multiplex PCR; TCRdb's copy has only in-frame clones and lacks some. This sample has approximately 130,000 clones, with 83% found just once. Sequencing was done on a sample of PBMCs. The origin of the receptors is a man in his forties in good health and CMV-seronegative. Both conserved end residues are part of each CDR3. The D gene is left open where the match is weak. Size values are once, few and many counts, or a class for expanded clones, and some rows have none.

j_call d_call clone_size v_call cdr3_aa
TRBJ1-4 TRBD1 few TRBV7-2 CASSLGTGGEKLFF
TRBJ2-7 - - TRBV6-5 CASRPNTYEQYF
TRBJ1-4 - - TRBV28 CASSWLATNEKLFF
TRBJ1-1 TRBD1 - TRBV29-1 CSVEQGGNTEAFF
TRBJ2-7 TRBD2 - TRBV7-3 CASSLSSGGAYEQYF
TRBJ1-2 - - TRBV5-6 CASRSGVGYTF
TRBJ1-4 - - TRBV2 CASRGRTNEKLFF
TRBJ1-2 - few TRBV18 CASSNGPQQGYTF
TRBJ1-1 - - TRBV11-3 CASSLLGETEAFF
TRBJ2-1 TRBD1 - TRBV7-2 CASSSGQVYNEQFF
TRBJ2-3 TRBD2 - TRBV5-4 CASSRVAGGLTDTQYF
TRBJ2-5 - - TRBV29-1 CSGRGGLGETQYF
TRBJ1-2 TRBD1 - TRBV9 CASSPTQGARYGYTF
TRBJ1-6 - few TRBV6-1 CASSGGAGGGSPLHF
TRBJ2-7 - - TRBV7-8 CASSLARLGSDEQYF
TRBJ2-7 TRBD1 - TRBV2 CASLRDRGYEQYF